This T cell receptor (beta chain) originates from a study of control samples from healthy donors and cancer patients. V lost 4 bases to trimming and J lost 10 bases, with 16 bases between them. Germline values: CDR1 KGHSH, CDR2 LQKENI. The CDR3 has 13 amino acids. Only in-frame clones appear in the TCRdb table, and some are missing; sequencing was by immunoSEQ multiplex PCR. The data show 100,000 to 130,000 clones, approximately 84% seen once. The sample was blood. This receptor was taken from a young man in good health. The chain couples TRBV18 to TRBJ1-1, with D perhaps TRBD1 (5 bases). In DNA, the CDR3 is TGTGCCAGCTCACTTGGGGGGGGGTTAACAGCTTTCTTT. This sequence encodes CASSLGGGLTAFF.